The present T cell receptor beta chain was sequenced within a study of regulatory T cells in long-lasting Graves disease. Study-wide points: Favored gene segments in persistent disease were TRBV28, TRBJ1-2 and TRBJ2-5.

As to time point: newly diagnosed GD, antithyroid drugs for less than 3 months. TCR sequences were obtained from RNA taken from PBMCs. EDTA tubes received around 9 milliliters of collected peripheral blood. Libraries of TCR beta came from iRepertoire HTBI primers plus Arm-PCR of CDR3 regions. MiXCR, run by TCRdb on the multiplex PCR reads, gives a single entry per CDR3 protein. Among about 420,000 distinct CDR3 sequences, around 17% were seen once, and the ten largest hold 23%. Details on this clonotype: The target antigen is unknown.

CDR3 length equals 15 residues. Germline CDR1 and CDR2: LNHDA and SQIVND (reference sequence). V lost 5 bases and J lost 4; bases outside the gene matches: 8. The same specimen was also included in a second study, on T cells in Graves' hyperthyroidism and ophthalmopathy. According to that study: Model output signaled ophthalmopathy a median around 6.9 months ahead of onset.

Sequenced here: peripheral blood mononuclear cells (PBMCs), sampled at new diagnosis, from a patient treated with antithyroid drugs. The chain joins TRBV19 to TRBJ1-1; 9 positions match TRBD1. The source of this sequence is a woman aged 18-29 years with Graves disease. The chain's CDR3 is CASSPEQGARTEAFF. CDR3 nucleotide sequence: TGTGCCAGTAGTCCCGAACAGGGGGCGCGCACTGAAGCTTTCTTT.